These 18 T cell receptor beta chains came from one sample sequenced in a study of T cell changes during pregnancy in multiple sclerosis. Assay used: immunoSEQ multiplex PCR; TCRdb lists only in-frame clones, some missing. The sample includes 35,000 or so clones, about 92% of them seen just once. Source: CD4+ T cells from peripheral blood mononuclear cells, taken after pregnancy. The receptors shown here come from a female donor in good health, enrolled as a control in a pregnancy study.

The chain links TRBV4-2 to TRBJ1-2, with TRBD1 matching over 7 bases. The CDR3 length is 16 residues. In germline, CDR1 is LGHNA, CDR2 YNFKEQ. J lost 4 bases, V lost 0 bases, and 8 bases had no gene match. The CDR3 spells CASSQDRTGPFYGYTF. The CDR3 nucleotides read TGTGCCAGCAGCCAAGATAGGACAGGACCCTTCTATGGCTACACCTTC.

The chain links TRBV7-9 to TRBJ2-1; the match to TRBD2 covers 8 bases. Germline loops: CDR1 SEHNR, CDR2 FQNEAQ (reference sequence). The trim removed 6 bases at V and 4 bases at J, leaving 11 bases unmatched. This CDR3 has 16 residues. As DNA, the CDR3 is TGTGCCAGCAGGTCAAGGCGGGGGGAGCTTTACAATGAGCAGTTCTTC. Its translation is CASRSRRGELYNEQFF.

The J gene is TRBJ2-1, the V gene TRBV27, with D possibly being TRBD2 (6 bases). This CDR3 has 14 amino acids. CDR1 MNHEY and CDR2 SMNVEV come from the germline V gene (reference sequence). Trimming took off 5 bases at V and 0 bases at J, with 8 bases between the two ends. CDR3 residues: CASSPGVSYNEQFF. The CDR3, as DNA: TGTGCCAGCAGTCCGGGGGTCTCCTACAATGAGCAGTTCTTC.

This clone was seen once. The chain has TRBV7-3 and TRBJ2-3, with no clear D. The CDR3 has 14 amino acids. Trimming took 1 base from V and 3 from J, leaving 8 bases between them. In germline, CDR1 is SGHTA, CDR2 FQGTGA. CDR3 residues: CASSLNRRTDTQYF. The CDR3 DNA follows: TGTGCCAGCAGCTTAAATAGGAGAACAGATACGCAGTATTTT.

This sequence joins TRBV11-3 and TRBJ2-2; the match to TRBD1 covers 10 bases. V trimming: 5 bases; J trimming: 3 bases; junction bases outside the gene matches: 0. The CDR3 runs 14 residues. CDR1 is SGHNT, CDR2 YENEEA, per germline. CDR3 sequence (DNA): TGTGCCAGCAGCGGACAGGGGGACACCGGGGAGCTGTTTTTT. Translation gives CASSGQGDTGELFF.

This chain connects TRBV18 to TRBJ2-1, with D maybe TRBD2 (6 bases). V lost 3 bases to trimming and J lost 10 bases, with 13 bases between them. Germline loops: CDR1 KGHSH, CDR2 LQKENI. There are 13 residues in the CDR3. The CDR3 region is CASSPQVLAEQFF. CDR3 nucleotides: TGTGCCAGCTCACCCCAAGTCCTAGCGGAGCAGTTCTTC. The full variable domain, its missing parts supplied by reference TRBV18 and TRBJ2-1, is NAGVMQNPRHLVRRRGQEARLRCSPMKGHSHVYWYRQLPEEGLKFMVYLQKENIIDESGMPKERFSAEFPKEGPSILRIQQVVRGDSAAYFCASSPQVLAEQFFGPGTRLTVL.

This chain links TRBV5-1 with TRBJ2-6, with D possibly matching TRBD2 (5 bases). The germline gives CDR1 SGHRS, CDR2 YFSETQ. Trimming shortened V by 6 bases and J by 0 bases, and 10 bases separated the two germline ends. CDR3 length: 15 residues. For the CDR3, the DNA is TGCGCCAGCATGACGGGATCCTCTGGGGCCAACGTCCTGACTTTC. Translated, it gives CASMTGSSGANVLTF.

The chain couples TRBV7-9 to TRBJ2-5; possibly TRBD1 for D (5 bases). With 4 bases removed from V and 4 bases from J, the gap between germline ends came to 16 bases. The germline V gene has CDR1 SEHNR and CDR2 FQNEAQ (reference sequence). CDR3 length: 15 residues. CDR3 DNA sequence: TGTGCCAGCAGCTCCCGGCCCCAGGGTGGAGAGACCCAGTACTTC. Residues: CASSSRPQGGETQYF. The variable domain in full, with the rest retrieved from reference TRBV7-9 and TRBJ2-5, is DTGVSQNPRHKITKRGQNVTFRCDPISEHNRLYWYRQTLGQGPEFLTYFQNEAQLEKSRLLSDRFSAERPKGSFSTLEIQRTEQGDSAMYLCASSSRPQGGETQYFGPGTRLLVL.

The chain recombines TRBV11-2 with TRBJ2-3; D uncertain. Germline V lookup: CDR1 SGHAT, CDR2 FQNNGV. The CDR3 spans 14 residues. The V gene lost 1 base and the J gene lost 4 bases, with 9 bases spanning the gap. Written as DNA, the CDR3 is TGTGCCAGCAGCTTAGTCTTGGCGGCAGATACGCAGTATTTT. Translation gives CASSLVLAADTQYF.

J is TRBJ1-6 and V is TRBV28; 10 bases map to TRBD1. The germline V gene encodes CDR1 MDHEN and CDR2 SYDVKM. V was clipped by 7 bases and J by 4 bases; unmatched bases: 4. The CDR3 loop spans 15 amino acids. The CDR3 spells CASIGTGVYNSPLHF. The CDR3 nucleotides read TGTGCCAGCATTGGGACAGGGGTTTATAATTCACCCCTCCACTTT. Full variable domain (outside the CDR3, taken from reference TRBV28 and TRBJ1-6): DVKVTQSSRYLVKRTGEKVFLECVQDMDHENMFWYRQDPGLGLRLIYFSYDVKMKEKGDIPEGYSVSREKKERFSLILESASTNQTSMYLCASIGTGVYNSPLHFGNGTRLTVT.

The chain couples TRBV10-2 to TRBJ2-2, with D unclear. Between the trimmed V and J ends, which lost 4 bases and 7 bases, there was a span of 7 bases. CDR1 is WSHSY and CDR2 is SAAADI in the germline V gene. CDR3 length: 12 amino acids. The chain's CDR3 is CASSVELGELFF. CDR3 coding DNA: TGCGCCAGCAGTGTTGAGCTCGGGGAGCTGTTTTTT.

This chain connects TRBV6-5 to TRBJ2-1; D gene ambiguous. CDR1 and CDR2 (germline): MNHEY, SVGAGI. Trimming removed 4 bases from V and 1 base from J, with 5 bases in between. There are 13 residues in the CDR3. CDR3 residues: CASSLNSYNEQFF. The CDR3 DNA is TGTGCCAGCAGTTTAAATTCCTACAATGAGCAGTTCTTC.

The DNA for the CDR3 is TGTGCCAGTAGTCCTCTCACAGGGGGGTATGGCTACACCTTC. Translating it yields CASSPLTGGYGYTF. The chain employs TRBV19 and TRBJ1-2, with TRBD1 matching 8 bases. Germline lookup yields CDR1 LNHDA and CDR2 SQIVND (reference sequence). The CDR3 contains 14 residues. Trimming cost V 5 bases and J 5 bases; bases outside gene matches: 7.

The chain couples TRBV23-1 to TRBJ1-5; D uncertain. TRBV23-1 is reported as an ORF; its role is uncertain. The CDR3 spans 13 residues. V lost 4 bases to trimming and J lost 6 bases, with 10 bases between them. CDR3 residues: CASSREFRQPQHF. In DNA, the CDR3 is TGCGCCAGCAGTCGGGAGTTTCGTCAGCCCCAGCATTTT.

This chain uses TRBV7-8 with TRBJ2-1; 10 bases are shared with TRBD2. The CDR3 extends over 14 amino acids. Germline V gene sequence: CDR1 SGHVS, CDR2 FQNEAQ. J gave up 7 bases and V 4 bases, and 4 bases lay outside the gene matches. This CDR3 reads CASSSGSGRNEQFF. The CDR3 DNA reads as TGTGCCAGCAGCTCCGGTAGCGGGAGGAATGAGCAGTTCTTC.

The genes are TRBV4-1 and TRBJ1-2, with D possibly matching TRBD1 (6 bases). The germline V gene encodes CDR1 MGHRA and CDR2 YSYEKL. Between the trimmed V and J ends, which lost 4 bases and 4 bases, there was a span of 13 bases. The CDR3 is made up of 14 amino acids. DNA of the CDR3: TGCGCCAGCAGCCGCCCAACAGGGAGCTATGGCTACACCTTC. Protein sequence: CASSRPTGSYGYTF.

This clone was observed a handful of times. The chain employs TRBV2 and TRBJ1-5; tentatively, D is TRBD1 (5 bases). With 7 bases removed from V and 4 bases from J, the gap between germline ends came to 17 bases. Germline CDR1 is SNHLY and CDR2 is FYNNEI. The CDR3 runs to 15 residues. In DNA, the CDR3 is TGTGCCAGCATGATGGACAATTTAAGGAATCAGCCCCAGCATTTT. This gives the protein CASMMDNLRNQPQHF.

The rearrangement joins TRBV9 to TRBJ2-7; TRBD2 aligns across 8 bases. Germline trimming cut 3 bases from V and 5 bases from J; bases unmatched to any gene: 10. From germline, CDR1 is SGDLS and CDR2 YYNGEE. The CDR3 runs to 15 residues. CDR3 nucleotides: TGTGCCAGCAGCGAGGCGAGCGGGAGAGGCGACGAGCAGTACTTC. As protein: CASSEASGRGDEQYF.